The 5 T cell receptor beta chains listed next were all sequenced from one sample in a study of T cell responses to AZD1222 COVID-19 vaccine. Here immunoSEQ multiplex PCR was the method, and the copy in TCRdb shows in-frame clones only, minus some. The sample records some 250,000 clones, around 93% being singletons. The source was peripheral blood, collected 28 days after the second AZD1222 dose. Receptors originate from an adult who received the AZD1222 COVID-19 vaccine.

Concerning this clone: At one boundary the junction diverges from the germline segment, which might be a read error. The chain links TRBV20-1 to TRBJ1-1; the match to TRBD1 covers 9 bases. CDR1 DFQATT and CDR2 SNEGSKA come from the germline V gene (reference sequence). The CDR3 consists of 15 residues. The chain's CDR3 is CSASSPGTGNTEAFF. CDR3 sequence (DNA): TGCAGTGCTAGTTCCCCCGGGACAGGGAACACTGAAGCCTTCTTT.

A few counts support this clone. CDR3 nucleotides: TGTGCCAGCAGAAGCGGAGTCCCTGGACAGATTAATGAAAAACTGTTTTTT. Its translation: CASRSGVPGQINEKLFF. The chain combines TRBV28 with TRBJ1-4, with D perhaps TRBD1 (6 bases). From germline, CDR1 is MDHEN and CDR2 SYDVKM. The CDR3 length is 17 residues. V lost 6 bases and J 4 bases, leaving 21 bases between the germline ends. The whole variable domain, remainder taken from reference TRBV28 and TRBJ1-4, is DVKVTQSSRYLVKRTGEKVFLECVQDMDHENMFWYRQDPGLGLRLIYFSYDVKMKEKGDIPEGYSVSREKKERFSLILESASTNQTSMYLCASRSGVPGQINEKLFFGSGTQLSVL.

The chain is built from TRBV9 and TRBJ1-3, with D tentatively TRBD1 (6 bases). CDR1 SGDLS and CDR2 YYNGEE come from the germline V gene. Trimming stripped 3 bases from V and 0 bases from J, with 13 bases between. The CDR3 consists of 16 residues. The CDR3 is CASSAFGQLSGNTIYF. Here the CDR3 DNA reads TGTGCCAGCAGCGCTTTTGGACAGCTCTCTGGAAACACCATATATTTT.

The chain employs TRBV7-8 and TRBJ2-7; TRBD1 agrees at 7 bases. From germline, CDR1 is SGHVS and CDR2 FQNEAQ. The CDR3 runs to 15 residues. The V segment lost 5 bases and the J segment 2 bases; nucleotides outside the gene matches: 9. The CDR3 protein is CASSPVVTGPYEQYF. The CDR3 DNA follows: TGTGCCAGCAGCCCAGTAGTGACAGGGCCCTACGAGCAGTACTTC. Based on the CDR3 plus reference TRBV7-8 and TRBJ2-7, the full variable domain is GAGVSQSPRYKVAKRGQDVALRCDPISGHVSLFWYQQALGQGPEFLTYFQNEAQLDKSGLPSDRFFAERPEGSVSTLKIQRTQQEDSAVYLCASSPVVTGPYEQYFGPGTRLTVT.

The V and J genes are TRBV19 and TRBJ1-2, with D possibly TRBD1 on 6 matching bases. Germline CDR1 LNHDA, CDR2 SQIVND (reference sequence). V was cut by 1 base and J by 4 bases, with 10 bases left in between. This CDR3 has 14 amino acids. The CDR3 reads CASSIAGQSYGYTF. CDR3 nucleotide sequence: TGTGCCAGTAGTATAGCCGGACAGAGCTATGGCTACACCTTC.